The 30 T cell receptor beta chains below were found in one sample sequenced in a study of immune evolution from preneoplasia to lung adenocarcinoma. Assay used: immunoSEQ multiplex PCR; TCRdb lists only in-frame clones, some missing. The sample carries just over 4,000 clones, around 83% recorded once. The sample was FFPE minimally invasive lung adenocarcinoma tissue. Every receptor here comes from a person between 65 and 79 years old with lung adenocarcinoma.

J is TRBJ2-1 and V is TRBV7-2; 9 bases map to TRBD1. Germline trimming cut 5 bases from V and 4 bases from J; bases unmatched to any gene: 9. CDR3 size: 16 residues. Germline assignment: CDR1 SGHTA and CDR2 FQGNSA. CDR3 nucleotide sequence: TGTGCCAGCAGCAGAGGTGGGACAGGGACTTACAATGAGCAGTTCTTC. This gives the protein CASSRGGTGTYNEQFF.

The chain recombines TRBV19 with TRBJ1-1; weak D call: TRBD1 (6 bases). CDR3 length: 13 amino acids. From germline, CDR1 is LNHDA and CDR2 SQIVND (reference sequence). The germline V and J ends were trimmed by 6 bases and 1 base, with 9 bases remaining between them. The CDR3, as DNA: TGTGCCAGTAGCGGACAGTGGAACACTGAAGCTTTCTTT. Translating it yields CASSGQWNTEAFF.

This clone was detected once. The chain links TRBV27 to TRBJ2-7; D tentatively fits TRBD1 or TRBD2 (6 bases each). Between the trimmed V and J ends, which lost 0 bases and 7 bases, there was a span of 13 bases. In germline, CDR1 is MNHEY, CDR2 SMNVEV (reference sequence). This CDR3 has 14 amino acids. CDR3 bases: TGTGCCAGCAGTTTATCTAGGGGGGCGGGGGAGCAGTACTTC. This sequence encodes CASSLSRGAGEQYF.

This sequence joins TRBV18 and TRBJ1-1, with D possibly matching TRBD1 (6 bases). The germline V gene has CDR1 KGHSH and CDR2 LQKENI. The V end was cut by 6 bases, the J end by 0 bases, with 11 bases between. The CDR3 runs 14 residues. CDR3 loop: CASSPTGLNTEAFF. CDR3 bases: TGTGCCAGCTCCCCGACAGGATTGAACACTGAAGCTTTCTTT.

This chain uses TRBV10-3 with TRBJ1-1; 7 bases align to TRBD1. Germline V gene data show CDR1 as ENHRY and CDR2 as SYGVKD. The V and J ends lost 10 bases and 0 bases, in that order; junction bases with no gene match: 11. The CDR3 has 15 residues. As DNA, the CDR3 is TGTGCCACCTCTTCCGGGACAGTTTTGAACACTGAAGCTTTCTTT. It translates to CATSSGTVLNTEAFF.

V and J are TRBV10-3 and TRBJ1-5, with D hard to call. CDR1 ENHRY and CDR2 SYGVKD come from the germline V gene. Trimming pared 3 bases from V and 4 bases from J, leaving 4 bases between. The CDR3 length is 12 residues. CDR3 nucleotide sequence: TGTGCCATCAGTGACCCGAATCAGCCCCAGCATTTT. Amino acids: CAISDPNQPQHF.

This sequence joins TRBV7-8 and TRBJ2-4, with D unresolved. Germline values: CDR1 SGHVS, CDR2 FQNEAQ. The CDR3 covers 13 residues. V dropped 3 bases and J dropped 5 bases, with 8 bases sitting between them. CDR3: CASSFNSENIQYF. In DNA, the CDR3 is TGTGCCAGCAGCTTCAATTCCGAAAACATTCAGTACTTC.

V is TRBV29-1 and J is TRBJ2-3; weak D call: TRBD1 (6 bases). The CDR3 totals 12 residues. V shed 6 bases and J shed 1 base, with 8 bases lying between them. In germline, CDR1 is SQVTM, CDR2 ANQGSEA. The chain's CDR3 is CSVGAGTDTQYF. The CDR3 DNA follows: TGCAGCGTGGGGGCAGGCACAGATACGCAGTATTTT.

The chain employs TRBV5-4 and TRBJ2-2; 9 bases fit TRBD1. Germline CDR1 SGHNT, CDR2 YYREEE (reference sequence). CDR3 length equals 15 residues. After removal of 5 bases from V and 6 bases from J, the junction contained 8 bases not matched to a gene. CDR3 sequence: CASRSGTGSAGELFF. CDR3 sequence (DNA): TGTGCCAGCAGGTCCGGGACAGGGTCCGCCGGGGAGCTGTTTTTT.

This chain joins TRBV19 and TRBJ2-3; 8 bases line up with TRBD1. Germline V lookup: CDR1 LNHDA, CDR2 SQIVND (reference sequence). After removal of 7 bases from V and 2 bases from J, the junction contained 8 bases not matched to a gene. This CDR3 is built from 15 residues. The CDR3 is CASTSGQGYTDTQYF. In nucleotides, the CDR3 is TGTGCCAGTACCTCCGGACAGGGCTACACAGATACGCAGTATTTT.

This clone came up a few times. The chain employs TRBV4-2 and TRBJ2-3; 9 bases map to TRBD2. The V gene's germline CDR1 is LGHNA and CDR2 YNFKEQ. The trim removed 5 bases at V and 2 bases at J, leaving 5 bases unmatched. CDR3 length: 15 amino acids. CDR3 nucleotide sequence: TGTGCCAGCAGCACGGGACTAGCCCTCACAGATACGCAGTATTTT. Its protein is CASSTGLALTDTQYF.

The chain recombines TRBV19 with TRBJ2-1, with D unresolved. There are 11 residues in the CDR3. Germline CDR1 LNHDA, CDR2 SQIVND (reference sequence). CDR3 bases: TGTGCGTCATCCGACTACAATGAGCAGTTCTTC. This encodes CASSDYNEQFF.

V is TRBV4-3 and J is TRBJ2-7; 7 bases map to TRBD2. With V trimmed by 0 bases and J by 4 bases, 9 bases remained unmatched. The V gene's germline CDR1 is LGHNA and CDR2 YSLEER. The CDR3 length is 16 residues. The CDR3, as DNA: TGCGCCAGCAGCCAAGAAGGCGGGAGCGGTGGGTACGAGCAGTACTTC. It encodes CASSQEGGSGGYEQYF.

The chain carries TRBV6-1 and TRBJ2-1; no definite D call. V gave up 7 bases and J gave up 5 bases, with 6 bases separating them. CDR3 length: 11 residues. CDR1 MNHNS and CDR2 SASEGT come from the germline V gene. CDR3 bases: TGTGCCAGCATCCAGGACAATGAGCAGTTCTTC. Amino acid sequence: CASIQDNEQFF.

This rearrangement joins TRBV6-1 to TRBJ1-2; 8 nucleotides agree with TRBD1. The germline V gene has CDR1 MNHNS and CDR2 SASEGT. The CDR3 has 14 residues. Germline trimming cut 6 bases from V and 10 bases from J; bases unmatched to any gene: 13. Here the CDR3 reads CASRVPGQALTYTF. The CDR3 DNA reads TGTGCCAGCAGGGTGCCGGGACAGGCGTTGACCTACACCTTC.

The chain couples TRBV2 to TRBJ1-5; the D gene is possibly TRBD1 (6 bases). V lost 7 bases to trimming and J lost 5 bases, with 12 bases between them. This CDR3 comprises 13 residues. Per germline, CDR1 SNHLY and CDR2 FYNNEI. DNA for the CDR3: TGTGCCAGCACCGGACAGACACATCAGCCCCAGCATTTT. Its protein product is CASTGQTHQPQHF.

CDR3: CATGEGTGLGEQFF. The CDR3 DNA sequence: TGTGCCACGGGGGAGGGGACAGGGCTGGGTGAGCAGTTCTTC. The chain links TRBV10-3 to TRBJ2-1, with 9 nucleotides matching TRBD1. Germline values: CDR1 ENHRY, CDR2 SYGVKD. V gave up 10 bases and J gave up 9 bases; unmatched junction bases: 13. The CDR3 runs to 14 residues.

This clone was detected a few times. The chain carries TRBV5-1 and TRBJ2-7; TRBD2 agrees at 10 bases. V lost 7 bases, J lost 1 base, and 8 bases stayed unmatched. Germline V lookup: CDR1 SGHRS, CDR2 YFSETQ. The CDR3 spans 15 residues. CDR3 sequence: CASEPGLAPSYEQYF. The DNA for the CDR3 is TGCGCCAGCGAACCGGGACTAGCGCCTTCCTACGAGCAGTACTTC. Variable domain in full (rest from reference TRBV5-1 and TRBJ2-7): KAGVTQTPRYLIKTRGQQVTLSCSPISGHRSVSWYQQTPGQGLQFLFEYFSETQRNKGNFPGRFSGRQFSNSRSEMNVSTLELGDSALYLCASEPGLAPSYEQYFGPGTRLTVT.

With regard to this clone: Other nucleotide sequences in the sample specify the same CDR3. Here the CDR3 DNA reads TGCGCCAGCAGGGAGGGGTCCTCGTACGAGCAGTACTTC. Protein sequence: CASREGSSYEQYF. The chain joins TRBV5-1 to TRBJ2-7; TRBD2 is a possible D gene (6 bases). The germline V and J ends were trimmed by 5 bases and 4 bases, with 13 bases remaining between them. The CDR3 has 13 residues. Looked up from germline, CDR1 is SGHRS and CDR2 is YFSETQ.

The rearrangement uses TRBV29-1 and TRBJ2-7; D may be TRBD1 (6 bases). CDR3 size: 14 residues. Germline assignment: CDR1 SQVTM and CDR2 ANQGSEA. Trimming removed 0 bases from V and 7 bases from J, with 16 bases in between. The CDR3 DNA reads as TGCAGCGTTGAAGATCGCACAGGGAGTGGGGAGCAGTACTTC. Translated, it gives CSVEDRTGSGEQYF.

This clone was observed a handful of times. V is TRBV6-1 and J is TRBJ2-1; 11 bases are a match to TRBD2. The V gene end was trimmed by 6 bases and the J gene end by 7 bases; junction bases not matched to a gene: 5. Germline values: CDR1 MNHNS, CDR2 SASEGT. The CDR3 length is 14 residues. CDR3 in amino acids: CASSVAGGRNEQFF. DNA of the CDR3: TGTGCCAGCAGCGTAGCGGGGGGGCGGAATGAGCAGTTCTTC.

The chain carries TRBV29-1 and TRBJ2-7; 8 nucleotides agree with TRBD1. V dropped 6 bases and J dropped 3; count of bases not matched to a gene: 7. CDR1 and CDR2 from the germline V gene are SQVTM and ANQGSEA. The CDR3 has 13 residues. The CDR3 here is CSVTDRDLYEQYF. CDR3 sequence (DNA): TGCAGCGTGACGGACAGGGATCTCTACGAGCAGTACTTC.

The chain is built from TRBV2 and TRBJ1-2; weak D call: TRBD1 (5 bases). The CDR3 consists of 14 residues. CDR1 and CDR2 (germline): SNHLY, FYNNEI. The germline V and J ends were trimmed by 2 bases and 7 bases, with 14 bases remaining between them. This CDR3 is CASSERQGLGGYTF. In DNA form, the CDR3 reads TGTGCCAGCAGTGAAAGGCAGGGCCTCGGTGGCTACACCTTC.

The chain links TRBV18 to TRBJ1-5; a possible D gene is TRBD1 (5 bases). In germline, CDR1 is KGHSH, CDR2 LQKENI. Trimming took off 1 base at V and 0 bases at J, with 7 bases between the two ends. The CDR3 extends over 15 amino acids. The CDR3 reads CASSPQGSSNQPQHF. The CDR3, as DNA: TGTGCCAGCTCACCACAGGGGAGTAGCAATCAGCCCCAGCATTTT.

This chain connects TRBV7-2 to TRBJ2-7; TRBD2 matches 8 bases. This CDR3 is built from 16 residues. Germline CDR1 is SGHTA and CDR2 is FQGNSA. V shed 5 bases, J shed 3 bases, and the junction held 12 bases outside the gene matches. The DNA for the CDR3 is TGTGCCAGCAGCGTCGCGGGAGGTCTAGCATTCTACGAGCAGTACTTC. This encodes CASSVAGGLAFYEQYF.

J is TRBJ1-2 and V is TRBV14, with no clear D. Germline V gene sequence: CDR1 SGHDN, CDR2 FVKESK. Trimming left V 4 bases short and J 4 bases short, with 10 bases between. The CDR3 contains 13 residues. The CDR3 region has the DNA TGTGCCAGCAGCCCGGGCCAGTCCTATGGCTACACCTTC. Translated: CASSPGQSYGYTF.

The gene calls are TRBV7-9 and TRBJ2-6, with D unresolved. The CDR3 loop spans 16 amino acids. Trimming took 5 bases from V and 6 from J, leaving 17 bases between them. Germline values: CDR1 SEHNR, CDR2 FQNEAQ (reference sequence). CDR3 protein: CASSKTLFSEANVLTF. DNA for the CDR3: TGTGCCAGCAGCAAGACTTTGTTTTCCGAGGCCAACGTCCTGACTTTC.

V gene TRBV21-1 combines with J gene TRBJ1-6; TRBD1, the D gene given by the table, was not confirmed from the DNA. TRBV21-1 represents a pseudogene. This CDR3 is 17 amino acids long. CDR3 DNA: TGTGCCAGCAGCATCTACCGGAATGGGGACAGGGTCCCAAATTGCCCCTTT. It codes for CASSIYRNGDRVPNCPF.

The rearrangement joins TRBV2 to TRBJ1-3; TRBD1 aligns across 9 bases. CDR3 length: 18 amino acids. After removal of 6 bases from V and 3 bases from J, the junction contained 15 bases not matched to a gene. Germline CDR1 reads SNHLY; CDR2 reads FYNNEI. For the CDR3, the DNA is TGTGCCAGCAGGGGTCGGGACAGGGACCGGGGAGGTGGAAACACCATATATTTT. This sequence encodes CASRGRDRDRGGGNTIYF. Together with reference TRBV2 and TRBJ1-3, the CDR3 gives the full variable domain: EPEVTQTPSHQVTQMGQEVILRCVPISNHLYFYWYRQILGQKVEFLVSFYNNEISEKSEIFDDQFSVERPDGSNFTLKIRSTKLEDSAMYFCASRGRDRDRGGGNTIYFGEGSWLTVV.

The gene calls are TRBV28 and TRBJ2-7, with 7 bases that match TRBD1. Germline trimming cut 6 bases from V and 0 bases from J; bases unmatched to any gene: 5. The CDR3 is 14 amino acids. Germline V gene sequence: CDR1 MDHEN, CDR2 SYDVKM. The CDR3 reads CASSRDSPSYEQYF. The DNA of the CDR3 is TGTGCCAGCAGCCGGGACAGTCCCTCCTACGAGCAGTACTTC.